The 7 T cell receptor beta chains below come from one sample, sequenced in a study of blood T cells in healthy people across ages. The authors ran a second PCR of about 6 to 11 cycles using a sample-barcoded 5' primer and a J-beta primer mix. TCRdb fed the 5' RACE reads into MiXCR, producing one record per CDR3 protein. The table lists about 2 million distinct CDR3 sequences, 40% to 55% of them singletons, with roughly 2% in the top ten. The sample consisted of blood. The receptor set was obtained from a woman in her thirties or forties in good health.

This clonotype was counted ten times or more. The CDR3 nucleotides are TGCAGCGTTGAGAGTCCCAGAACCTACGAGCAGTACTTC. Protein product: CSVESPRTYEQYF. The chain links TRBV29-1 to TRBJ2-7; D remains ambiguous. CDR3 length equals 13 residues. Trimming removed 3 bases at V and 2 bases at J, with 11 bases between. CDR1 and CDR2 (germline): SQVTM, ANQGSEA.

The chain has TRBV11-2 and TRBJ1-3, with D possibly being TRBD1 (5 bases). V was trimmed by 5 bases and J by 4 bases, leaving 12 bases between them. This CDR3 has 14 residues. Germline V lookup: CDR1 SGHAT, CDR2 FQNNGV. This CDR3 reads CASSPQGLGNTIYF. The DNA of the CDR3 is TGTGCCAGCAGCCCTCAGGGCCTCGGAAACACCATATATTTT.

The J gene is TRBJ2-1, the V gene TRBV24-1, with 11 bases that match TRBD2. CDR3 length equals 21 residues. Germline V gene lookup returns CDR1 KGHDR and CDR2 SFDVKD. V lost 5 bases, J lost 0 bases, and 17 bases stayed unmatched. This chain's CDR3 is CATSGPPRGLAGGSSYNEQFF. CDR3 DNA sequence: TGTGCCACCAGTGGGCCCCCCAGGGGGCTAGCGGGGGGAAGCTCCTACAATGAGCAGTTCTTC.

This chain joins TRBV11-2 and TRBJ2-7; D could derive from TRBD1 or TRBD2 (5 bases each). Germline lookup yields CDR1 SGHAT and CDR2 FQNNGV. V was clipped by 0 bases and J by 2 bases, with 11 bases between them. The CDR3 runs to 15 residues. The CDR3: CASSLEPGRTYEQYF. CDR3 coding DNA: TGTGCCAGCAGCTTAGAGCCGGGGCGTACCTACGAGCAGTACTTC.

The chain joins TRBV6-6 to TRBJ2-7; 11 bases fit TRBD2. Germline V gives CDR1 MNHNY, CDR2 SVGAGI (reference sequence). There are 14 residues in the CDR3. The V segment lost 7 bases and the J segment 2 bases; nucleotides outside the gene matches: 4. CDR3 amino acids: CASNLLAGAYEQYF. The CDR3 bases are TGTGCCAGCAATTTACTAGCGGGGGCCTACGAGCAGTACTTC.

The table lists this clonotype with a count of one. The J gene is TRBJ2-3, the V gene TRBV6-1; D might be TRBD1 (6 bases). The CDR3 totals 15 residues. Germline CDR1 MNHNS, CDR2 SASEGT. The germline V and J ends were trimmed by 4 bases and 2 bases, with 13 bases remaining between them. The CDR3 DNA reads as TGTGCCAGCAGTGCCAAGACAGGCTACACAGATACGCAGTATTTT. As protein: CASSAKTGYTDTQYF.

J is TRBJ2-7 and V is TRBV7-2; 8 bases fit TRBD2. J gave up 3 bases and V 3 bases, and 7 bases lay outside the gene matches. Germline CDR1 SGHTA, CDR2 FQGNSA. This CDR3 contains 15 residues. Written as DNA, the CDR3 is TGTGCCAGCAGCTTGGGTAGCGGGGCCGTCTACGAGCAGTACTTC. It specifies CASSLGSGAVYEQYF.